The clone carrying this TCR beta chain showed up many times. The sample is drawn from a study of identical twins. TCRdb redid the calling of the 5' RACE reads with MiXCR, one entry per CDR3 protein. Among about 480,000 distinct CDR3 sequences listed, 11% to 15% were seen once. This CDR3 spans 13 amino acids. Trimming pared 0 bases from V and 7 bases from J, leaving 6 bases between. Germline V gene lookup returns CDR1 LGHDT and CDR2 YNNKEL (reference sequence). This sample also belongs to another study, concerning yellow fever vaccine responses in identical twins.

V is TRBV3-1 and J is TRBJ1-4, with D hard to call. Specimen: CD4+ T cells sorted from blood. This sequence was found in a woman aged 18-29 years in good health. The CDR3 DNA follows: TGTGCCAGCAGCCAAGACAGGAGTGAAAAACTGTTTTTT. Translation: CASSQDRSEKLFF.